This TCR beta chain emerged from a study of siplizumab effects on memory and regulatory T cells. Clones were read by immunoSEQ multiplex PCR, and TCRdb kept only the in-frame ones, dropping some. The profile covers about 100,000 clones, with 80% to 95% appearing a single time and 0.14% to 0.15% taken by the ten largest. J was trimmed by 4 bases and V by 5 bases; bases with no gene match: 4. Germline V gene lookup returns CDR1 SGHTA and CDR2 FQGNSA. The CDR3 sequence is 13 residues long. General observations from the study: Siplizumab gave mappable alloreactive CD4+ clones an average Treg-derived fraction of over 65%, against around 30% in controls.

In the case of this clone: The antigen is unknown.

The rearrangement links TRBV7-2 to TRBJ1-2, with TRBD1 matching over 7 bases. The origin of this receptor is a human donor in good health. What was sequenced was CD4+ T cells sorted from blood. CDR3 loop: CASSLQGSYGYTF. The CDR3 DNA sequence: TGTGCCAGCAGCCTACAGGGGTCCTATGGCTACACCTTC.